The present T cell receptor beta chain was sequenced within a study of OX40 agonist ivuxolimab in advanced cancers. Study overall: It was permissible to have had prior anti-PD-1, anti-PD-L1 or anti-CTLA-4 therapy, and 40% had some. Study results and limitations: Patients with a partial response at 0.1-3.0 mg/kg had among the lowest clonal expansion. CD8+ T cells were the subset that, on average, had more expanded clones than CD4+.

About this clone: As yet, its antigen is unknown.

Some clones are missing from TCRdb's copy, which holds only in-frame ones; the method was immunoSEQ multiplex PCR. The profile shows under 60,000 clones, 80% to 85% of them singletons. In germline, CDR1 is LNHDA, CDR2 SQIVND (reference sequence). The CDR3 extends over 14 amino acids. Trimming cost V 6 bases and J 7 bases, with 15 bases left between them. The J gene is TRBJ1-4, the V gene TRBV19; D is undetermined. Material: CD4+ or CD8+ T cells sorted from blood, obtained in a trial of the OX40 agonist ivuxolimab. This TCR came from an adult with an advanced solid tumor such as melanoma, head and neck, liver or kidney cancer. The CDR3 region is CASSRGGQTEKLFF. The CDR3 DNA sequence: TGTGCCAGTAGCCGGGGAGGGCAGACTGAAAAACTGTTTTTT.